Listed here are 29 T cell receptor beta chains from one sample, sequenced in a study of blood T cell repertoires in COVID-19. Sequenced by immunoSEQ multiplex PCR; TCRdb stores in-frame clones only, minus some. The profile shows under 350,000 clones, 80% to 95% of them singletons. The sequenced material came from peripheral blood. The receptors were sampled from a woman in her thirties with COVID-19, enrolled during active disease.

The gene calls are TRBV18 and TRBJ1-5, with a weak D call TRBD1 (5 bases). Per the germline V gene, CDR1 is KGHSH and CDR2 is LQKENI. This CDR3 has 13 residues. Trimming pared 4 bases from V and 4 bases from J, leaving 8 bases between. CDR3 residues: CASSQTENQPQHF. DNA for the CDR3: TGTGCCAGCTCACAGACAGAAAATCAGCCCCAGCATTTT.

The CDR3 coding sequence is TGTGCCAGCAGCCCACAGGTGGGGTATGGCTACACCTTC. Protein: CASSPQVGYGYTF. This chain joins TRBV12-3 or TRBV12-4 and TRBJ1-2; possible D gene TRBD1, 5 bases. Trimming pared 6 bases from V and 5 bases from J, leaving 13 bases between. This CDR3 is built from 13 residues.

Here the CDR3 reads CASSQAGREQFF. DNA for the CDR3: TGTGCCAGCAGCCAAGCAGGCCGAGAGCAGTTCTTC. The chain recombines TRBV3-1 (or the pseudogene TRBV3-2) with TRBJ2-1; D unclear. CDR1 and CDR2 (germline): LGHDT, YNNKEL (reference sequence). V was cut by 1 base and J by 10 bases, with 8 bases left in between. The CDR3 runs 12 residues.

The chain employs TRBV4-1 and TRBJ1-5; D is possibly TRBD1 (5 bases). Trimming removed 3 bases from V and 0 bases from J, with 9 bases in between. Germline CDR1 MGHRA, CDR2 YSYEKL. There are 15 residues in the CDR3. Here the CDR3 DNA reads TGCGCCAGCAGCCAGTCTACAGGTAGCAATCAGCCCCAGCATTTT. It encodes CASSQSTGSNQPQHF.

CDR3 bases: TGTGCCAGCAGTAGGGAGTACGGAAACACCATATATTTT. As protein: CASSREYGNTIYF. The chain couples TRBV6-5 to TRBJ1-3, with no clear D. Germline loops: CDR1 MNHEY, CDR2 SVGAGI. V was shortened by 5 bases and J by 4 bases, with 9 bases between the two germline ends. CDR3 length: 13 amino acids.

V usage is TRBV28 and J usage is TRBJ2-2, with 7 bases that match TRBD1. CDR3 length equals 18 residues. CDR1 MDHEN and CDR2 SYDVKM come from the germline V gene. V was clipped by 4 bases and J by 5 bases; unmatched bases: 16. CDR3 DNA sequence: TGTGCCAGCAGTTACCATTCCCGGGACAGCCTACGGACCGGGGAGCTGTTTTTT. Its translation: CASSYHSRDSLRTGELFF.

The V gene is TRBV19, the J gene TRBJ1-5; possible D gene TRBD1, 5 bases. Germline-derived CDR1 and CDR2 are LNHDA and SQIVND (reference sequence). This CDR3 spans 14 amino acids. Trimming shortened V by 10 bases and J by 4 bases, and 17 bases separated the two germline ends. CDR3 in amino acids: CATKTGGDNQPQHF. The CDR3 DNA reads TGTGCCACTAAAACTGGGGGGGATAATCAGCCCCAGCATTTT.

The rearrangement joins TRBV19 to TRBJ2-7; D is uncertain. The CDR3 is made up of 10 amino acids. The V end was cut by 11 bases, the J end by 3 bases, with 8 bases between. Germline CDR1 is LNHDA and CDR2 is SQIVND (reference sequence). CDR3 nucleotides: TGTGCCCGTCTAGACTACGAGCAGTACTTC. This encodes CARLDYEQYF. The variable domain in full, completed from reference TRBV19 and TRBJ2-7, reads DGGITQSPKYLFRKEGQNVTLSCEQNLNHDAMYWYRQDPGQGLRLIYYSQIVNDFQKGDIAEGYSVSREKKESFPLTVTSAQKNPTAFYLCARLDYEQYFGPGTRLTVT.

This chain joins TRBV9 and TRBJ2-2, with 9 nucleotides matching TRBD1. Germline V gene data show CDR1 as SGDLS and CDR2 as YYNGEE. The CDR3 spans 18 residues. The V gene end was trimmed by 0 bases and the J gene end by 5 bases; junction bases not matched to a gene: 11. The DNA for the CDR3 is TGTGCCAGCAGCGTAGAGGCGGACAGGGGCCCCGTGACCGGGGAGCTGTTTTTT. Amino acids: CASSVEADRGPVTGELFF.

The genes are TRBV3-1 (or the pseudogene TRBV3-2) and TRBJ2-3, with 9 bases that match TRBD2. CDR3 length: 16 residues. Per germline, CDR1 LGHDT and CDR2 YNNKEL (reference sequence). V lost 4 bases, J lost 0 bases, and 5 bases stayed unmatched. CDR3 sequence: CASSLYSGRSTDTQYF. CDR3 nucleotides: TGTGCCAGCAGCCTTTATAGCGGGAGAAGCACAGATACGCAGTATTTT.

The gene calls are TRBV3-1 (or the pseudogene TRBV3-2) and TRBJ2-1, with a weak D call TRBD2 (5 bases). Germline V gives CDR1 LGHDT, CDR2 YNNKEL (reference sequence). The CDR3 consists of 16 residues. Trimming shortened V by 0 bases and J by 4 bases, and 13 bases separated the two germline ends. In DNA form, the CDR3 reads TGTGCCAGCAGCCAAGAAGACTTAGGAGGTTACAATGAGCAGTTCTTC. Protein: CASSQEDLGGYNEQFF.

CDR3 coding DNA: TGTGCCAGTAGTATTGGTGGACAGGGGTTTTGGCAGCCCCAGCATTTT. This sequence encodes CASSIGGQGFWQPQHF. The gene calls are TRBV19 and TRBJ1-5; 9 bases align to TRBD1. The germline V gene has CDR1 LNHDA and CDR2 SQIVND (reference sequence). The J segment lost 7 bases and the V segment lost 3 bases, leaving 10 bases of the junction unmatched. This CDR3 comprises 16 residues.

The CDR3 reads CASSPIGTGGQTQYF. For the CDR3, the DNA is TGTGCCAGCAGTCCCATCGGGACAGGGGGGCAGACCCAGTACTTC. This chain links TRBV27 with TRBJ2-5; 11 bases fit TRBD1. J lost 6 bases, V lost 5 bases, and 8 bases had no gene match. CDR1 is MNHEY and CDR2 is SMNVEV in the germline V gene (reference sequence). The CDR3 consists of 15 residues.

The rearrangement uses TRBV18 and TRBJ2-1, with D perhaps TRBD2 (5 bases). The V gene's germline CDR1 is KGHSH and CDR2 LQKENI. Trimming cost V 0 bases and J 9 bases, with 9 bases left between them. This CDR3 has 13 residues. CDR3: CASSPPGAAEQFF. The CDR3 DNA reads TGTGCCAGCTCACCACCGGGAGCGGCTGAGCAGTTCTTC.

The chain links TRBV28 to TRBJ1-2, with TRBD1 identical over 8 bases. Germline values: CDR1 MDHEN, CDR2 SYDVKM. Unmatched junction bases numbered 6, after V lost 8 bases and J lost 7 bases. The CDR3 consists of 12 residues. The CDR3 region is CASAGGPGGYTF. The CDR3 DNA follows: TGTGCCAGCGCAGGGGGCCCGGGTGGCTACACCTTC.

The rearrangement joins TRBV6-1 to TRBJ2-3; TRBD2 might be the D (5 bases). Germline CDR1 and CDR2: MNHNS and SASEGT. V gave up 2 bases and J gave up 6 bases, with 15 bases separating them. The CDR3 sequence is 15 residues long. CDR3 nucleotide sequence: TGTGCCAGCAGTGAAACTGACACTCGAGGGGATACGCAGTATTTT. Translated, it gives CASSETDTRGDTQYF.

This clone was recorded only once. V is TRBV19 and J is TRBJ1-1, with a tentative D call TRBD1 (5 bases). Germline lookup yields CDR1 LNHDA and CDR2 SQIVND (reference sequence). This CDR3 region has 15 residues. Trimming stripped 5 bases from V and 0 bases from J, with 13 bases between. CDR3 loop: CASSLRQLLNTEAFF. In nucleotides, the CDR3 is TGTGCCAGTAGTCTCCGACAGCTTTTGAACACTGAAGCTTTCTTT.

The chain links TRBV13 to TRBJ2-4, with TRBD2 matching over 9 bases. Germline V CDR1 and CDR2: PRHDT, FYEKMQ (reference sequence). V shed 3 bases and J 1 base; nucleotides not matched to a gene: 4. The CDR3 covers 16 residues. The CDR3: CASSFPAGGAKNIQYF. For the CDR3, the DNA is TGTGCCAGCAGCTTTCCCGCGGGGGGGGCCAAAAACATTCAGTACTTC. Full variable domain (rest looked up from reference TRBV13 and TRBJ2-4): AAGVIQSPRHLIKEKRETATLKCYPIPRHDTVYWYQQGPGQDPQFLISFYEKMQSDKGSIPDRFSAQQFSDYHSELNMSSLELGDSALYFCASSFPAGGAKNIQYFGAGTRLSVL.

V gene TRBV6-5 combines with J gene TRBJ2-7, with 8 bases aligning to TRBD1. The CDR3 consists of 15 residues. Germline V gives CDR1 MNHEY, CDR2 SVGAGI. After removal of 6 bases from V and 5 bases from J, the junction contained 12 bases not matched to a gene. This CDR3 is CASSVSRTGYNEQYF. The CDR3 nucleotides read TGTGCCAGCAGCGTAAGTCGGACAGGGTATAACGAGCAGTACTTC.

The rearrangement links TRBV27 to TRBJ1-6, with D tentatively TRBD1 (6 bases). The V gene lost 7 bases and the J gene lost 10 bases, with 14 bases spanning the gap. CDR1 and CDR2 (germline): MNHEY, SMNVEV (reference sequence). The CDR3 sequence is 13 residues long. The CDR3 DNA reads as TGTGCCAGCAATTCAGGGGTTGGGTCACCCCTCCACTTT. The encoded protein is CASNSGVGSPLHF.

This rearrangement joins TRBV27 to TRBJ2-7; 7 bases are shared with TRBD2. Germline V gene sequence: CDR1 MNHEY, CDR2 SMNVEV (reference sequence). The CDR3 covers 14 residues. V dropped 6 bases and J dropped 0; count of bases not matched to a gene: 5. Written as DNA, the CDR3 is TGTGCCAGCAGCCTAGGGAGGGCCTCCTACGAGCAGTACTTC. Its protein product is CASSLGRASYEQYF.

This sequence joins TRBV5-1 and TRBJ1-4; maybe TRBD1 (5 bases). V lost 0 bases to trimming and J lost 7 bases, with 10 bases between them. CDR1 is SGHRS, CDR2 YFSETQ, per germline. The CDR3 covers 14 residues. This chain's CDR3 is CASSLAGGTEKLFF. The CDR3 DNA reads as TGCGCCAGCAGCTTGGCCGGAGGGACTGAAAAACTGTTTTTT.

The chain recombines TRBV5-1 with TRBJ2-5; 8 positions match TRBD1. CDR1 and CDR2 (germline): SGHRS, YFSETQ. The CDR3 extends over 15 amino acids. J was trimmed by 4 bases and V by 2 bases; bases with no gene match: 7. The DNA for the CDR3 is TGCGCCAGCAGCTTAGACGGACAGGGTTCAGAGACCCAGTACTTC. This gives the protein CASSLDGQGSETQYF.

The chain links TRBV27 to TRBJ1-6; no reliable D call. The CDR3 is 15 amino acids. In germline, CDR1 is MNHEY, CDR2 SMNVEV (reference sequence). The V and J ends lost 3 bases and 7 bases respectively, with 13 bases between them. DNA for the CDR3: TGTGCCAGCAGTTTTATGAGCCCTCTAAATTCACCCCTCCACTTT. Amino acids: CASSFMSPLNSPLHF.

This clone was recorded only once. The CDR3 sequence is CASSLWAGRGNQPQHF. The CDR3 region has the DNA TGTGCCAGCAGTTTATGGGCAGGGAGGGGAAATCAGCCCCAGCATTTT. The V and J genes are TRBV28 and TRBJ1-5, with D tentatively TRBD1 (5 bases). The CDR3 extends over 16 amino acids. Germline values: CDR1 MDHEN, CDR2 SYDVKM. V lost 0 bases, J lost 4 bases, and 13 bases lay in between.

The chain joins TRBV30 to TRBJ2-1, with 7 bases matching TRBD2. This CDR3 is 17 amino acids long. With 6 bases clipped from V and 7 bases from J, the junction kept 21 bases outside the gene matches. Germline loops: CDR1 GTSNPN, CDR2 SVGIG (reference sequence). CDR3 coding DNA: TGTGCCTGTTGGAGCTCTCGGCTAGCGGAGACGAGGAATGAGCAGTTCTTC. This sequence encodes CACWSSRLAETRNEQFF.

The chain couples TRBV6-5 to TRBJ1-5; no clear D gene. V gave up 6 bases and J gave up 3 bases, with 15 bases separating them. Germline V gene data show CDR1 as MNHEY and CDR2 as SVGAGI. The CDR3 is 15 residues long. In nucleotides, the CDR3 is TGTGCCAGCAGCCTGGACGCTCGGGACAATCAGCCCCAGCATTTT. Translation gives CASSLDARDNQPQHF.

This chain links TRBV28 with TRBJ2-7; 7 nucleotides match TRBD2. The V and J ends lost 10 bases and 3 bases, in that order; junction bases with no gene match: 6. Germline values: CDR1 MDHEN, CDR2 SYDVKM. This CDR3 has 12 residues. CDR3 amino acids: CATKGLDYEQYF. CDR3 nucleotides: TGTGCCACCAAAGGACTAGACTACGAGCAGTACTTC.

DNA for the CDR3: TGTGCCAGCAGCTCCTCCTGGACTAGTGTGACCCAGTACTTC. It yields the protein CASSSSWTSVTQYF. The rearrangement uses TRBV7-9 and TRBJ2-5, with 7 bases lining up with TRBD2. J lost 7 bases, V lost 4 bases, and 9 bases had no gene match. The CDR3 spans 14 residues. Germline V gene lookup returns CDR1 SEHNR and CDR2 FQNEAQ (reference sequence).